The text below deals with one TCR beta chain. The antigen is unknown. The sample belongs to a study of CD8+ T cells in alopecia areata. Study-wide context: The SALT score measured affected scalp surface percentage in treated patients.

Germline-derived CDR1 and CDR2 are SGHDT and YYEEEE. The germline V and J ends were trimmed by 1 base and 2 bases, with 7 bases remaining between them. The CDR3 is 13 amino acids. The sample's treatment: oral pan-JAK inhibitor, 5-10 mg twice daily. Sorted populations comprised CD4+ and CD8+ T cells obtained from PBMCs. The sequencing template was cDNA reverse transcribed from extracted RNA. Sequencing used immunoSEQ multiplex PCR; TCRdb keeps in-frame clones, though not all of them. The repertoire holds about 110,000 clones, with under 60% as singletons. Findings and caveats of the study: Sequencing of scalp samples also includes resident alphabeta T cells from normal skin. Persistence of many expanded lesional clones was seen in scalp and blood during tofacitinib.

The sequence derives from a human donor with alopecia areata. The rearrangement uses TRBV5-6 and TRBJ2-7; D possibly uses TRBD1 or TRBD2 (5 bases each). The sequenced sample was CD8+ T cells sorted from blood, obtained at week 24, from a patient treated with tofacitinib. The CDR3 DNA reads TGTGCCAGCAGCTTGCAGGGAGCCTACGAGCAGTACTTC. Protein: CASSLQGAYEQYF.